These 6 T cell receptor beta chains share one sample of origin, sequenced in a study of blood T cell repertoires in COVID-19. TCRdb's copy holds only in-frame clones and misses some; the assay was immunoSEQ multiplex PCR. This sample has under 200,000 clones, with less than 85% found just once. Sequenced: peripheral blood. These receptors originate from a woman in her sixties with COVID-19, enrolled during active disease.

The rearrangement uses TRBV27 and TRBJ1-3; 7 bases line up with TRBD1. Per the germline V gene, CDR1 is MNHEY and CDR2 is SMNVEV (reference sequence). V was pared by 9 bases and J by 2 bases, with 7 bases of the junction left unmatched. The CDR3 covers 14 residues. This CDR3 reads CASSRQGTGNTIYF. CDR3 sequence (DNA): TGTGCCAGTAGCCGACAGGGTACTGGAAACACCATATATTTT.

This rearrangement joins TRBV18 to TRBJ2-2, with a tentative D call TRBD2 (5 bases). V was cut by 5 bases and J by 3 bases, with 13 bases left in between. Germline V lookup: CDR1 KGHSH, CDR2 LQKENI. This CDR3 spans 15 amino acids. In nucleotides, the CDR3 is TGTGCCAGCTCAGTAAGCGGAGGTGACACCGGGGAGCTGTTTTTT. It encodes CASSVSGGDTGELFF.

The CDR3 sequence: CAWSGGGYGQGYNEQFF. Here the CDR3 DNA reads TGTGCCTGGAGTGGGGGGGGTTACGGACAGGGATACAATGAGCAGTTCTTC. The chain links TRBV30 to TRBJ2-1; D might be TRBD1 (8 bases). The CDR3 loop spans 17 amino acids. From germline, CDR1 is GTSNPN and CDR2 SVGIG (reference sequence). The V and J ends lost 1 base and 4 bases respectively, with 20 bases between them.

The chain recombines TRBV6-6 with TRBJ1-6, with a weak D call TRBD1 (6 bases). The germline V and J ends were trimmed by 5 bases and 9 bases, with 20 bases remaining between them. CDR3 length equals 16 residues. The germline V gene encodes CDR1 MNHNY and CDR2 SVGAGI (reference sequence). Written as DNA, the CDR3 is TGTGCCAGCAGTCGAACCCCTGGACAGTCAAGTTCACCCCTCCACTTT. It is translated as CASSRTPGQSSSPLHF.

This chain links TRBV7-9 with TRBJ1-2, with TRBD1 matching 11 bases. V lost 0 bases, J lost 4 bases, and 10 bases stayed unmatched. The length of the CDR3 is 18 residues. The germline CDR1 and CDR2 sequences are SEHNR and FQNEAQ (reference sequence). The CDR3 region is CASSLAGTGGFSPYGYTF. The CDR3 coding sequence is TGTGCCAGCAGCTTAGCCGGGACAGGGGGTTTTTCTCCCTATGGCTACACCTTC.

In nucleotides, the CDR3 is TGTGCCAGCAGCCAAGACCGAGCGGGGGGGCCCCCAGATACGCAGTATTTT. Translating it yields CASSQDRAGGPPDTQYF. This chain links TRBV14 with TRBJ2-3; 10 bases are shared with TRBD2. CDR1 SGHDN and CDR2 FVKESK come from the germline V gene. This CDR3 is 17 amino acids long. Germline trimming cut 0 bases from V and 4 bases from J; bases unmatched to any gene: 7.